This TCR beta chain was captured by sequencing in a study of blood T cell repertoires in COVID-19. Study context: COVID-19 samples collected from the United States, Italy and Spain covered acute and convalescent phases. The cDNA or gDNA used as material had been derived from T cells, B-cell-depleted T cells, or PBMCs.

Germline V gives CDR1 SEHNR, CDR2 FQNEAQ (reference sequence). The ends were cut back, 8 bases at V and 0 bases at J, with 13 bases in the middle. The CDR3 spans 15 residues. Under the authors' procedure: Scientists estimated how many nucleated cells there were by amplifying reference gene primers. Assay: immunoSEQ multiplex PCR; the TCRdb copy retains only in-frame clones and omits some. Clone size and V and J calls were adopted from that table, with D and trimming inferred from the DNA. The table includes some 70,000 clones, roughly 90% detected once. This receptor was identified in a man in his 60s with acute or convalescent COVID-19. Input material: peripheral blood. This chain uses TRBV7-9 with TRBJ1-4; no firm D call. In DNA form, the CDR3 reads TGTGCCAGCGGTGGCAGCGCCGCAACTAATGAAAAACTGTTTTTT. Its translation is CASGGSAATNEKLFF. Combining the CDR3 with reference TRBV7-9 and TRBJ1-4 gives the whole variable domain DTGVSQNPRHKITKRGQNVTFRCDPISEHNRLYWYRQTLGQGPEFLTYFQNEAQLEKSRLLSDRFSAERPKGSFSTLEIQRTEQGDSAMYLCASGGSAATNEKLFFGSGTQLSVL.